What follows describes a single T cell receptor (beta chain). Its antigen is unknown. The data originate from a study of identical twins. Study-wide points: Cross-sectional statistics underpinned the conclusions; the same donors were not followed. Monozygotic twin pairs showed more out-of-frame TCR alpha sharing than models estimated. Whereas memory repertoires showed no such difference, abundant cord blood beta clonotypes carried fewer insertions.

A universal primer site was incorporated via template switching, and the cDNA contained unique molecular identifiers. A single record per CDR3 protein comes from TCRdb applying MiXCR to the 5' RACE reads. The table shows 1.5 million to 2 million distinct CDR3 sequences, with under 35% occurring only once. CDR1 and CDR2 (germline): SEHNR, FQNEAQ (reference sequence). J lost 6 bases, V lost 4 bases, and 11 bases had no gene match. This CDR3 comprises 16 residues. V and J are TRBV7-9 and TRBJ2-1, with 8 bases fitting TRBD2. This TCR derives from a newborn girl in good health. Material: cord blood. CDR3 sequence reads: CASSSTLAGRGNEQFF. The CDR3 DNA follows: TGTGCCAGCAGCTCGACGTTAGCGGGAAGGGGCAATGAGCAGTTCTTC. The full variable domain, with the rest looked up from reference TRBV7-9 and TRBJ2-1, is DTGVSQNPRHKITKRGQNVTFRCDPISEHNRLYWYRQTLGQGPEFLTYFQNEAQLEKSRLLSDRFSAERPKGSFSTLEIQRTEQGDSAMYLCASSSTLAGRGNEQFFGPGTRLTVL.